The rows below give T cell receptor beta chains drawn from one sample of a study of T cells in Graves' hyperthyroidism and ophthalmopathy. TCRdb independently ran MiXCR on the multiplex PCR reads; one entry per CDR3 protein. The sample has about 330,000 distinct CDR3 sequences; roughly an eighth are singletons. The source material was blood. The source of these receptors is a middle-aged woman with Graves' ophthalmopathy. CDR3s include the opening cysteine and the closing phenylalanine or tryptophan. D genes are given only for firm matches. Only some rows state a clone size, as once, few, many or a class for expanded clones.

clone_size,d_call,v_call,j_call,cdr3_nt,cdr3_aa
many,TRBD1,TRBV28,TRBJ1-1,TGTGCCAGCAGCTCCGACAGGGTGGTAACTGAAGCTTTCTTT,CASSSDRVVTEAFF
many,.,TRBV12-3/TRBV12-4,TRBJ2-3,TGTGCCAGCAGTTTTGGGGATACGCAGTATTTT,CASSFGDTQYF
many,TRBD2,TRBV28,TRBJ2-2,TGTGCCAGCAGTTTAGGCGGGAGGCGACTAGGGTCCGGGGAGCTGTTTTTT,CASSLGGRRLGSGELFF
many,TRBD1,TRBV12-3/TRBV12-4,TRBJ2-3,TGTGCCAGCAGTGCCGGGACAGGGGGCACAGATACGCAGTATTTT,CASSAGTGGTDTQYF
few,TRBD1,TRBV5-1,TRBJ2-7,TGCGCCAGCAGATCGGGACAGGGTGTCGGGAAGGACTACGAGCAGTACTTC,CASRSGQGVGKDYEQYF
few,.,TRBV6-1,TRBJ1-6,TGTGCCAGCACCGCCCCGGGCGGAAATTCACCCCTCCACTTT,CASTAPGGNSPLHF
many,.,TRBV20-1,TRBJ2-7,TGCAGTCCCGACCGGGTCGAGCAGTACTTC,CSPDRVEQYF
few,TRBD2,TRBV24-1,TRBJ2-2,TGTGCCACCAGTGATGGGACTAAACCCACCGGGGAGCTGTTTTTT,CATSDGTKPTGELFF
many,TRBD1,TRBV12-3/TRBV12-4,TRBJ1-5,TGTGCCAGCAGTTTAGCCCACAGGGGAGGTTCCAATCAGCCCCAGCATTTT,CASSLAHRGGSNQPQHF
.,.,TRBV12-3/TRBV12-4,TRBJ2-5,TGTGTCGTATCAAGGGACGGAAAAGAGACCCAGTACTTC,CVVSRDGKETQYF
.,TRBD2,TRBV6-2/TRBV6-3,TRBJ2-1,TGTGCCAGCAGTTTAATGGTAGCGGGTGGGAATGAGCAGTTCTTC,CASSLMVAGGNEQFF
many,.,TRBV28,TRBJ2-1,TGTGCCAGCAGTTTGATAGGGGATGAGCAGTTCTTC,CASSLIGDEQFF
few,.,TRBV4-1,TRBJ2-1,TGCGCCAGCAGCCATTCTGGTGTCGGGGTCCTCTCCGGCGAGCAGTTCTTC,CASSHSGVGVLSGEQFF
many,TRBD1,TRBV28,TRBJ2-3,TGTGCCAGCAGTCTCACAGGGGGTAGCACAGATACGCAGTATTTT,CASSLTGGSTDTQYF
.,.,TRBV20-1,TRBJ1-1,TGCAGTGCTAGGAGCGAGGGGTCCTACACTGAAGCTCTCTTT,CSARSEGSYTEALF
many,.,TRBV27,TRBJ2-7,TGTGCCAGCACCACTAGTTACCCCGTTAGCGGATACGAGCAGTACTTC,CASTTSYPVSGYEQYF
few,.,TRBV5-6,TRBJ2-1,TGTGCCAGCAGCTCCCGGACTACCCGCTCCTACAATGAGCAGTTCTTC,CASSSRTTRSYNEQFF
.,TRBD2,TRBV10-3,TRBJ2-2,TGTGCCGTCAGTGAAATAAGCGGGGGGGCCGCCGGGGAGCTGTTTTTT,CAVSEISGGAAGELFF
.,.,TRBV30,TRBJ1-1,TGTGCCTGGAAACTCGAGGGCACTGAAGCTTTCTTT,CAWKLEGTEAFF
few,TRBD2,TRBV11-2,TRBJ2-1,TGTGCCAGCAGCTTAGGCGCTAGCGGGGGGGAAGAGTTCTTC,CASSLGASGGEEFF
.,.,TRBV6-2/TRBV6-3,TRBJ2-4,TGTGTCAGCAGTGCACTGTGGGGTGTATGGACTACGGCCAAAAACATTCAGTACTTC,CVSSALWGVWTTAKNIQYF
many,.,TRBV20-1,TRBJ2-5,TGCAGTGCTAGAGATGGAGAGGGAGAGACCCAGTACTTC,CSARDGEGETQYF
few,.,TRBV20-1,TRBJ2-2,TGCAGTGCTACTATTGGGGGGGAGCTGTTTTTT,CSATIGGELFF
.,TRBD2,TRBV20-1,TRBJ2-2,TGCAGTGCTAGAAGCCCCAGACTAGCTGGGAACACCGGGGAGCTGTTTTTT,CSARSPRLAGNTGELFF
many,.,TRBV7-2,TRBJ1-2,TGTGCCAGCAGCTTAGCTGTGGGGGCCTATGGCTACACCTTC,CASSLAVGAYGYTF
few,.,TRBV28,TRBJ1-5,TGTGCCAGTGGGGGTTTTAGCAATCAGCCCCAGCATTTT,CASGGFSNQPQHF
.,.,TRBV13,TRBJ2-1,TGTGCCAGCAGCTTCGAGGGGGACTCCAATGAGCAGTTCTTC,CASSFEGDSNEQFF
.,.,TRBV20-1,TRBJ1-6,TGCAGTGCCACGTCGGGCTCCTATAATTCACCCCTCCACTTT,CSATSGSYNSPLHF
many,.,TRBV27,TRBJ2-7,TGTGCCAGCAGTTTAGGCAGGGGACCTGTCGAGCAGTACTTC,CASSLGRGPVEQYF
.,TRBD2,TRBV9,TRBJ2-7,TGTGCCAGCAGCGTCAGCGGGAAACTCGACGGGCAGTGCTTC,CASSVSGKLDGQCF
many,.,TRBV7-9,TRBJ1-1,TGTGCCAGCAGCTTAGCCCAACGGGTGAACACTGAAGCTTTCTTT,CASSLAQRVNTEAFF
many,.,TRBV12-3/TRBV12-4,TRBJ2-2,TGTGCCAGCAGAAGCGGATCGAACACCGGGGAGCTGTTTTTT,CASRSGSNTGELFF
many,TRBD1,TRBV28,TRBJ2-6,TGTGCCAGCAGTCCCACAGGGGAAGGGGCCAACGTCCTGACTTTC,CASSPTGEGANVLTF
many,.,TRBV24-1,TRBJ1-1,TGTGCCACCAGTGATTTTCCGGGTACAGCTTTCTTT,CATSDFPGTAFF
many,.,TRBV12-3/TRBV12-4,TRBJ2-1,TGTGCCAGCAGTTTTATTTCTTTACGGTCCTACAATGAGCAGTTCTTC,CASSFISLRSYNEQFF
many,.,TRBV6-1,TRBJ1-4,TGTGCCAGCAGTCCGATCTTAGGGGCCTCTAATGAAAAACTGTTTTTT,CASSPILGASNEKLFF
many,TRBD1,TRBV28,TRBJ2-7,TGTGCCAGCAGTGGACAGGGGGCCTCAGTTGCCTACGAGCAGTACTTC,CASSGQGASVAYEQYF
.,TRBD1,TRBV19,TRBJ1-5,TGTGCCAGTAGTATTTGGGGGGGCCAGGGGGGCAATCAGCCCCAGCATTTT,CASSIWGGQGGNQPQHF
.,.,TRBV29-1,TRBJ1-2,TGCAGCATTACCAGGGACCCCTATGGCTACACCTTC,CSITRDPYGYTF
.,TRBD1,TRBV20-1,TRBJ2-3,TGCAGTGCTCCTATCAGGGGGCGCCTCAGCACAGATACGCAGTATTTT,CSAPIRGRLSTDTQYF
.,.,TRBV14,TRBJ2-1,TGTGCCAGCAGCCCCTTGGGACATTTTTCCTACAATGAGCAGTTCTTC,CASSPLGHFSYNEQFF
many,.,TRBV11-2,TRBJ2-1,TGTGCCAGCAGCTTAGAACTCCTCCCCTACAATGAGCAGTTCTTC,CASSLELLPYNEQFF
.,.,TRBV11-1,TRBJ2-2,TGTGCCAGCAGCTTAATTGCAGGGAACACCGGGGAGCTGTTTTTT,CASSLIAGNTGELFF
few,TRBD1,TRBV24-1,TRBJ2-5,TGTGCCACCAGTGAGGGGACAGGACAAGAGACCCAGTACTTC,CATSEGTGQETQYF
many,.,TRBV3-1,TRBJ1-1,TGTGCCAGCAGCCTCCGAAAGACCACTGACACTGAAGCTTTCTTT,CASSLRKTTDTEAFF
many,TRBD1,TRBV29-1,TRBJ1-1,TGCAGCGTTGCCCGGGACAGGGGTCAGAAGACTGAAGCTTTCTTT,CSVARDRGQKTEAFF
many,TRBD1,TRBV28,TRBJ1-1,TGTGCCAGCAGTTTATATGGGACAGGGTCAGCTGAAGCTTTCTTT,CASSLYGTGSAEAFF
.,.,TRBV18,TRBJ2-1,TGTGCCAGCTCCCCATCCGGGACAAATATCCACAATGAGCAGTTCTTC,CASSPSGTNIHNEQFF
many,.,TRBV29-1,TRBJ2-7,TGCAGCGTTGAACTTCAGGGACGGGACGAGCAGTACTTC,CSVELQGRDEQYF
many,TRBD1,TRBV19,TRBJ1-4,TGTGCCAGTAGTGTCGGGACAGGGCATGAAAAACTGTTTTTT,CASSVGTGHEKLFF
many,.,TRBV6-1,TRBJ1-1,TGTGCCAGCAGTGATTTGCGGACACTAAACACTGAAGCTTTCTTT,CASSDLRTLNTEAFF